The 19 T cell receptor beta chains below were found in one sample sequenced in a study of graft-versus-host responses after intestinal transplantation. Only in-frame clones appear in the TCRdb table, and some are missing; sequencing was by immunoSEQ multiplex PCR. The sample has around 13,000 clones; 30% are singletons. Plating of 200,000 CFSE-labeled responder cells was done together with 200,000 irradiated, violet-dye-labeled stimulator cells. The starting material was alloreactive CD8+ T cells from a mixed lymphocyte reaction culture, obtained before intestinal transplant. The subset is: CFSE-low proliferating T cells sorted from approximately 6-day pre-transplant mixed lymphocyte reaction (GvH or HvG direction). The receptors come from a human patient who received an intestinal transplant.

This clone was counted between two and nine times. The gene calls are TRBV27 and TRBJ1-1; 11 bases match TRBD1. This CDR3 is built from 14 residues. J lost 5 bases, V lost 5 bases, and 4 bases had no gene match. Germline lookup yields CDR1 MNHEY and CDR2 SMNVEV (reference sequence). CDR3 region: CASSGTGGGTEAFF. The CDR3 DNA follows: TGTGCCAGCAGTGGGACAGGGGGAGGGACTGAAGCTTTCTTT.

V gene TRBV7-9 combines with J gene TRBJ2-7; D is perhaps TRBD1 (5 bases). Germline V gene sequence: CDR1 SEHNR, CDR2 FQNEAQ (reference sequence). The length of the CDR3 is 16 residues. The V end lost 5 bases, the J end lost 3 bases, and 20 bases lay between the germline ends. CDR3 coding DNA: TGTGCCAGCAGCCTAGACGGTGAGTGGGGCGTCTACGAGCAGTACTTC. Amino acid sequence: CASSLDGEWGVYEQYF.

The chain's CDR3 is CASSEGTGAGETQYF. The CDR3 region has the DNA TGTGCCAGCAGTGAGGGGACAGGGGCGGGGGAGACCCAGTACTTC. This chain links TRBV6-1 with TRBJ2-5, with TRBD1 matching 10 bases. Germline V gene sequence: CDR1 MNHNS, CDR2 SASEGT. CDR3 length equals 15 residues. The junction had 6 bases not matched to a gene; V was cut back by 3 bases and J by 5 bases.

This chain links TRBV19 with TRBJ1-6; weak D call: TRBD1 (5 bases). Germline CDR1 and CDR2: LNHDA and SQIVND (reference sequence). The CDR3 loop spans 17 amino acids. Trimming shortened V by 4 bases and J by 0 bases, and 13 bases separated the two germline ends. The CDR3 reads CASSKVEGSSYNSPLHF. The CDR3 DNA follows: TGTGCCAGTAGTAAGGTTGAGGGGAGCTCCTATAATTCACCCCTCCACTTT.

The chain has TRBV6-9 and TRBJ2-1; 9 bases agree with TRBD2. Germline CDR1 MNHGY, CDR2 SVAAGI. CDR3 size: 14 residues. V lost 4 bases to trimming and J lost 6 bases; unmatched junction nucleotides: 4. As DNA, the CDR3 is TGTGCCAGCAGTTCGAGCGGGAGGCCCAATGAGCAGTTCTTC. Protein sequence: CASSSSGRPNEQFF.

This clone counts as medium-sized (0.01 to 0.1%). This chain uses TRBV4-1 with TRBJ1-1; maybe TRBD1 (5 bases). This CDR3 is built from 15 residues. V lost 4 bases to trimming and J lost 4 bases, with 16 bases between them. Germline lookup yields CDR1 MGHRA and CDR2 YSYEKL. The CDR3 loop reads CASSPPPAGSTEAFF. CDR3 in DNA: TGCGCCAGCAGCCCCCCTCCAGCAGGGAGCACTGAAGCTTTCTTT.

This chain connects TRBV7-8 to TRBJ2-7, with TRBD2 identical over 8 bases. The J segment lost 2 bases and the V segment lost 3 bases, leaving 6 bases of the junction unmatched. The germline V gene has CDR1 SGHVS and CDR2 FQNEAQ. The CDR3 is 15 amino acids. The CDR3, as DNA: TGTGCCAGCAGCTTGCGGGGGGTATCCCCCTACGAGCAGTACTTC. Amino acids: CASSLRGVSPYEQYF.

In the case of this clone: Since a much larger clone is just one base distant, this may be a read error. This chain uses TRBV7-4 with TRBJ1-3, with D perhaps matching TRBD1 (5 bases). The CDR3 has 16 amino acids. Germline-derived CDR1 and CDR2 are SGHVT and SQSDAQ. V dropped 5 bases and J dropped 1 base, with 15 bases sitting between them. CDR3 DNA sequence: TGTGCCAGCAGCCCCCAGTCGACAGTGTCTGGAAACACCATATATTTT. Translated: CASSPQSTVSGNTIYF.

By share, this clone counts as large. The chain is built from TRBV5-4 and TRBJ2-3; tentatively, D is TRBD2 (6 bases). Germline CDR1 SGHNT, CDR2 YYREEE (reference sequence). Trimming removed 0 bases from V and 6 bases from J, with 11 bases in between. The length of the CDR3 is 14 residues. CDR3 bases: TGTGCCAGCAGCTTGGAGGAGGGATGGGATACGCAGTATTTT. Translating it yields CASSLEEGWDTQYF. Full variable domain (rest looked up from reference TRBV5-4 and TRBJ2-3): ETGVTQSPTHLIKTRGQQVTLRCSSQSGHNTVSWYQQALGQGPQFIFQYYREEENGRGNFPPRFSGLQFPNYSSELNVNALELDDSALYLCASSLEEGWDTQYFGPGTRLTVL.

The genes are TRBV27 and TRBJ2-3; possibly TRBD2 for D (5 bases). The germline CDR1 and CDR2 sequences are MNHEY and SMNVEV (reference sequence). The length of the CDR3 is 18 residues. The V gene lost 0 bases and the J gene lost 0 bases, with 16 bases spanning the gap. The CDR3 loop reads CASSLSYLLAPSTDTQYF. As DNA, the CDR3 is TGTGCCAGCAGTTTATCATACCTTCTAGCTCCGAGCACAGATACGCAGTATTTT.

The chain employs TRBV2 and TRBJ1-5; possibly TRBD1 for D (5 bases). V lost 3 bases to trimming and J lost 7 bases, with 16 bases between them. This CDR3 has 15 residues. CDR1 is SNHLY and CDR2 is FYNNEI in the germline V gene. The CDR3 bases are TGTGCCAGCAGTGACCTGGGGACCCCAGGGCAGCCCCAGCATTTT. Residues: CASSDLGTPGQPQHF.

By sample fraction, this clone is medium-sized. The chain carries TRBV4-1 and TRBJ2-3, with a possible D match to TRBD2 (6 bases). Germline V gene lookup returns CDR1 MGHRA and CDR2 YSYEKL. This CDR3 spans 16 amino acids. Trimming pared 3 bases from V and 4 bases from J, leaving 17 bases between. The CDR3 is CASSQRGGGASDTQYF. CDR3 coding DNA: TGCGCCAGCAGCCAGCGAGGCGGAGGGGCATCAGATACGCAGTATTTT.

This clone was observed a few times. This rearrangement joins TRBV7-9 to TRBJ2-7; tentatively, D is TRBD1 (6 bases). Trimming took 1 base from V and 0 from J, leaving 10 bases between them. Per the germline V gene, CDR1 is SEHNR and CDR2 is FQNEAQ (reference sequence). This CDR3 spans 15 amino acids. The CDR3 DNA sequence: TGTGCCAGCAGCTTAGGTCCGGACAGCTCCTACGAGCAGTACTTC. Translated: CASSLGPDSSYEQYF.

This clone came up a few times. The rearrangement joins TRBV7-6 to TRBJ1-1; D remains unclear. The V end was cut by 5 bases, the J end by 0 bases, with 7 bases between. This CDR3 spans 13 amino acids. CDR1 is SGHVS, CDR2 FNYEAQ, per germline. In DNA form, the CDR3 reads TGTGCCAGCAGCCACCCCATGAACACTGAAGCTTTCTTT. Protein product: CASSHPMNTEAFF.

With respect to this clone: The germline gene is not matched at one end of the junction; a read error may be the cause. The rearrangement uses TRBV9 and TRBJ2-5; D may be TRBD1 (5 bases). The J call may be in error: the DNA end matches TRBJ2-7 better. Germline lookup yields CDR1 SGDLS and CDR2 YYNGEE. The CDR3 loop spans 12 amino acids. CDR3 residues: CASNVNRNEQYF. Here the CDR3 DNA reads TGTGCCAGCAACGTAAACAGGAACGAGCAGTACTTC.

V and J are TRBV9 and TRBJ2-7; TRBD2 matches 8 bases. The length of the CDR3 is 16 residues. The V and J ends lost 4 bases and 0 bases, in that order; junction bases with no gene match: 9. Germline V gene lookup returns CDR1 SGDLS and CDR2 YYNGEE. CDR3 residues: CASSLGRGGTSYEQYF. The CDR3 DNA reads TGTGCCAGCAGCCTCGGGAGGGGGGGCACCTCCTACGAGCAGTACTTC.

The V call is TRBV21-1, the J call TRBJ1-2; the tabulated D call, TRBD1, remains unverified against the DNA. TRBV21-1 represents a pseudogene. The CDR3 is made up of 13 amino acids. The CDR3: CASLKQGLKGYTF. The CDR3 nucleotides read TGTGCCAGCCTCAAACAGGGCCTGAAGGGCTACACCTTC.

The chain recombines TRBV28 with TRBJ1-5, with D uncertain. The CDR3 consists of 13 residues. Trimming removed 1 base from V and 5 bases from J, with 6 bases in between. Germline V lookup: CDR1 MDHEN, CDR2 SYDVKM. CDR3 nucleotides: TGTGCCAGCAGTTTATACGGGGATCAGCCCCAGCATTTT. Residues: CASSLYGDQPQHF. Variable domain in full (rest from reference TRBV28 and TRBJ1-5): DVKVTQSSRYLVKRTGEKVFLECVQDMDHENMFWYRQDPGLGLRLIYFSYDVKMKEKGDIPEGYSVSREKKERFSLILESASTNQTSMYLCASSLYGDQPQHFGDGTRLSIL.

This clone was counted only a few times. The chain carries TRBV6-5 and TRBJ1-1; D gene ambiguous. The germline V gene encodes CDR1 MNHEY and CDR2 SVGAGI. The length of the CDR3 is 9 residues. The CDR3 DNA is TGTGCGCCTCTGGGTGAAGCTTTCTTT. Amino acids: CAPLGEAFF.